This T cell receptor (beta chain) was documented in a study of blood T cell repertoires in COVID-19. About the research overall: Cohort 3 recovered donors had two negative PCRs, clearance, or symptom resolution. Collection of acute and convalescent COVID-19 samples took place in the United States, Italy and Spain.

The ends were cut back, 4 bases at V and 1 base at J, with 22 bases in the middle. From germline, CDR1 is KGHSH and CDR2 LQKENI. The CDR3 loop spans 18 amino acids. Living in roughly 25 US areas, the participants were between roughly 18 and 95 years of age. Clinical histories supplied by participants themselves formed the basis of cohort assignment. Some clones are missing from TCRdb's copy, which holds only in-frame ones; the method was immunoSEQ multiplex PCR. The sample lists 330,000 or so clones, more than 70% occurring once. This chain uses TRBV18 with TRBJ1-1, with D maybe TRBD1 (6 bases). Sequences were obtained from PBMCs or T cells enriched from blood (not recorded which). The TCR originated in a man aged 40-50 years in a cohort exposed to, infected with or recovered from COVID-19 (not recorded which). The CDR3 reads CASSRVALNRAENTEAFF. The CDR3 nucleotides read TGTGCCAGCTCACGCGTAGCCCTAAACAGGGCCGAGAACACTGAAGCTTTCTTT.